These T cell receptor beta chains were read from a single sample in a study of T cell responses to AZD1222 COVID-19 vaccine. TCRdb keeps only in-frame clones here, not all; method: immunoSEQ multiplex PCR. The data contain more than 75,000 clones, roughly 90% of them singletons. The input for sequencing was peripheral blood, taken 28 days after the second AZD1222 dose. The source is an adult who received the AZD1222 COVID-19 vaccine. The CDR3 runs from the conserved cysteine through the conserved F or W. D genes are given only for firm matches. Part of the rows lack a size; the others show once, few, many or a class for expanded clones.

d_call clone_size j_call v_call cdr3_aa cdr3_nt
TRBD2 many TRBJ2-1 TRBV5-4 CASSPRSSGGNEQFF TGTGCCAGCAGCCCGCGGTCTAGCGGGGGAAATGAGCAGTTCTTC
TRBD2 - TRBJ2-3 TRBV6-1 CASSDVAGGVDTQYF TGTGCCAGCAGTGACGTAGCGGGGGGGGTAGATACGCAGTATTTT
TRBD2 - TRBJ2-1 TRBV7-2 CASSLGGSDKFF TGTGCCAGCAGCTTAGGCGGGAGTGACAAGTTCTTC
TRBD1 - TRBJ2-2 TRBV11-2 CASSHRDRGQTGELFF TGTGCCAGCAGCCACCGGGACAGGGGGCAGACCGGGGAGCTGTTTTTT
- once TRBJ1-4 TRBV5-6 CASSFRVEEKLFF TGTGCCAGCAGCTTCAGGGTTGAAGAAAAACTGTTTTTT
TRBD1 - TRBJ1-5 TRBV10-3 CAISGDSGQPQHF TGTGCCATCAGTGGGGACAGCGGACAGCCCCAGCATTTT
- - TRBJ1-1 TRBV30 CAWSEGRGTEAFF TGTGCCTGGAGTGAGGGTAGGGGGACTGAAGCTTTCTTT
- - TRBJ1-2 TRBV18 CASSDPRKLLYGYTF TGTGCCAGCTCAGACCCCAGGAAACTTCTTTATGGCTACACCTTC
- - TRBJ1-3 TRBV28 CASSRWMLAGNTIYF TGTGCCAGCAGTCGCTGGATGCTCGCTGGAAACACCATATATTTT
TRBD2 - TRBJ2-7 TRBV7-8 CASSVIAGGRGEQYF TGTGCCAGCAGCGTTATAGCGGGAGGCCGAGGGGAGCAGTACTTC
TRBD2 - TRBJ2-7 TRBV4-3 CASSQESGLAVSEQYF TGCGCCAGCAGCCAAGAGTCGGGACTAGCTGTCAGCGAGCAGTACTTC
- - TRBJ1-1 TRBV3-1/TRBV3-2 CASSQEAGLGSEAFF TGTGCCAGCAGCCAAGAGGCGGGTCTCGGGTCTGAAGCTTTCTTT
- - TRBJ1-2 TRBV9 CASSVGRTGGYTF TGTGCCAGCAGCGTAGGGAGGACGGGCGGCTACACCTTC
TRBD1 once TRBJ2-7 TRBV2 CASKTGQTIYEQYF TGTGCCAGCAAGACGGGACAGACGATCTACGAGCAGTACTTC
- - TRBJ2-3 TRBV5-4 CASTPPGSASTDTQYF TGTGCCAGCACCCCCCCAGGGAGTGCTAGCACAGATACGCAGTATTTT
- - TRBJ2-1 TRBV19 CASRGYNEQFF TGTGCCAGTCGGGGGTACAATGAGCAGTTCTTC
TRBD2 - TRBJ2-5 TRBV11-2 CASSFEAGGLQETQYF TGTGCCAGCAGCTTCGAAGCGGGAGGACTCCAAGAGACCCAGTACTTC
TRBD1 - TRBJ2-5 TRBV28 CATRPLDRAKETQYF TGTGCCACCCGGCCCCTCGACAGGGCCAAGGAGACCCAGTACTTC
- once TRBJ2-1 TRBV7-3 CASSLDSYNEQFF TGTGCCAGCAGCTTAGACTCCTACAATGAGCAGTTCTTC
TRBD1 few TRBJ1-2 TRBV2 CASSFLQGGGYTF TGTGCCAGCAGTTTCTTACAAGGGGGCGGCTACACCTTC
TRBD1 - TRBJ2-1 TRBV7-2 CASSLAVLGQGRNEQFF TGTGCCAGCAGCTTAGCGGTTTTGGGACAGGGAAGAAATGAGCAGTTCTTC
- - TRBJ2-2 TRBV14 CASSQRYTNTGELFF TGTGCCAGCAGCCAAAGGTACACGAACACCGGGGAGCTGTTTTTT
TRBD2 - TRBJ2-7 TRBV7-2 CASSLARTSGRGWYEQYF TGTGCCAGCAGCTTAGCTCGGACTAGCGGGAGGGGTTGGTACGAGCAGTACTTC
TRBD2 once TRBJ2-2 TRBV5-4 CASSSGLDLSGELFF TGTGCCAGCAGCTCGGGACTAGATCTCTCCGGGGAGCTGTTTTTT
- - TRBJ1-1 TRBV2 CASISGVHTEAFF TGTGCCAGCATCTCAGGGGTGCACACTGAAGCTTTCTTT
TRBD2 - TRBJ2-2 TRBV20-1 CSASGVAGNPGELFF TGCAGTGCTAGTGGAGTAGCGGGTAACCCCGGGGAGCTGTTTTTT
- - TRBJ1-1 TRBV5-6 CASSLAGPFTEAFF TGTGCCAGCAGCTTGGCGGGTCCCTTCACTGAAGCTTTCTTT
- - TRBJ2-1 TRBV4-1 CASSQEATKRFREQFF TGCGCCAGCAGCCAAGAGGCGACGAAAAGATTCCGTGAGCAGTTCTTC
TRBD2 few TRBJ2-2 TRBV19 CASSLAGGPNTGELFF TGTGCCAGTAGTCTAGCGGGAGGGCCGAACACCGGGGAGCTGTTTTTT
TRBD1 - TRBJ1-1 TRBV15 CATSRGTTGSNTEAFF TGTGCCACCAGCAGAGGCACGACAGGGTCGAACACTGAAGCTTTCTTT
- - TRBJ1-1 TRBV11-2 CASSLGGTGLNTEAFF TGTGCCAGCAGCTTAGGCGGTACAGGGTTGAACACTGAAGCTTTCTTT
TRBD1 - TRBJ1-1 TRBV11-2 CASSFTRGRSEAFF TGTGCCAGCAGCTTTACCAGGGGGAGATCGGAAGCTTTCTTT
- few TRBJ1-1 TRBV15 CATSRVDGNTEAFF TGTGCCACCAGCAGAGTTGATGGGAACACTGAAGCTTTCTTT
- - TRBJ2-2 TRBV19 CASSKQSTGELFF TGTGCCAGTAGCAAACAGAGCACCGGGGAGCTGTTTTTT
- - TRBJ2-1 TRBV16 CASSQSRSAYYNEQFF TGTGCCAGCAGCCAATCGAGGAGCGCCTACTACAATGAGCAGTTCTTC
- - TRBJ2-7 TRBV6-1 CASSEGPPGRGYEQYF TGTGCCAGCAGTGAAGGGCCCCCGGGACGGGGCTACGAGCAGTACTTC
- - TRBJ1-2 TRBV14 CASSRPSNYGYTF TGTGCCAGCAGCCGGCCCAGTAACTATGGCTACACCTTC
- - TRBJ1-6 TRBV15 CATSRDLGQVTSPLHF TGTGCCACCAGCAGAGATCTTGGGCAGGTGACTTCACCCCTCCACTTT
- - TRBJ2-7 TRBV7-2 CASSLRGQNTWEQYF TGTGCCAGCAGCTTAAGAGGACAGAACACCTGGGAGCAGTACTTC
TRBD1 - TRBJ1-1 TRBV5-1 CASSPGQAYTEAFF TGCGCCAGCAGCCCGGGACAGGCGTACACTGAAGCTTTCTTT
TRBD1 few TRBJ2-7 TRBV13 CASSLATWTGKAYEQYF TGTGCCAGCAGCTTAGCGACTTGGACAGGGAAAGCCTACGAGCAGTACTTC
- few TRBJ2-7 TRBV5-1 CASRIDNGRGYEQYF TGCGCCAGCAGAATTGATAACGGCAGGGGCTACGAGCAGTACTTC
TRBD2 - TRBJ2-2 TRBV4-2 CASSLRLAAPGELFF TGTGCCAGCAGCCTAAGACTAGCGGCCCCCGGGGAGCTGTTTTTT